A single sample is the source of the 27 T cell receptor beta chains below, sequenced in a study of OX40 agonist ivuxolimab in advanced cancers. This table comes from immunoSEQ multiplex PCR, and its TCRdb copy is limited to in-frame clones, with some not included. The sample yields over 45,000 clones, 87% seen once. The sequencing here drew on CD4+ or CD8+ T cells sorted from blood, taken in a trial of the OX40 agonist ivuxolimab. The receptors shown here come from an adult with an advanced solid tumor such as melanoma, head and neck, liver or kidney cancer.

The chain combines TRBV7-8 with TRBJ2-7; D perhaps matches TRBD2 (6 bases). The CDR3 runs to 15 residues. V gave up 1 base and J gave up 3 bases, with 13 bases separating them. In germline, CDR1 is SGHVS, CDR2 FQNEAQ. Here the CDR3 reads CASSLEGGTYYEQYF. In DNA, the CDR3 is TGTGCCAGCAGCTTAGAAGGAGGGACCTACTACGAGCAGTACTTC.

This clone appeared a single time. This chain joins TRBV28 and TRBJ2-7; D is tentatively TRBD1 or TRBD2 (5 bases each). The germline V gene has CDR1 MDHEN and CDR2 SYDVKM. V lost 7 bases, J lost 3 bases, and 13 bases lay in between. The CDR3 runs 13 residues. CDR3 protein: CASIGTHNYEQYF. Here the CDR3 DNA reads TGTGCCAGCATAGGGACGCATAACTACGAGCAGTACTTC.

V is TRBV5-1 and J is TRBJ1-3; 8 bases match TRBD1. This CDR3 contains 15 residues. In germline, CDR1 is SGHRS, CDR2 YFSETQ. Losses at the gene ends were 0 bases for V and 8 bases for J; bases not matched to a gene: 7. The CDR3 DNA reads TGCGCCAGCAGCTTGGATGGACAGGGTCGTTACACCATATATTTT. This encodes CASSLDGQGRYTIYF.

The chain links TRBV18 to TRBJ2-5, with D possibly being TRBD1 (6 bases). Germline lookup yields CDR1 KGHSH and CDR2 LQKENI. The V end was cut by 8 bases, the J end by 4 bases, with 8 bases between. The CDR3 extends over 11 amino acids. The CDR3 here is CASSRGETQYF. The CDR3 DNA reads TGTGCCAGCAGCAGGGGAGAGACCCAGTACTTC. Complete variable domain (other parts from reference TRBV18 and TRBJ2-5): NAGVMQNPRHLVRRRGQEARLRCSPMKGHSHVYWYRQLPEEGLKFMVYLQKENIIDESGMPKERFSAEFPKEGPSILRIQQVVRGDSAAYFCASSRGETQYFGPGTRLLVL.

The V and J genes are TRBV6-1 and TRBJ2-7; 8 bases are shared with TRBD2. CDR1 MNHNS and CDR2 SASEGT come from the germline V gene. This CDR3 has 14 residues. The J segment lost 6 bases and the V segment lost 7 bases, leaving 11 bases of the junction unmatched. This CDR3 is CASTISGSPFEQYF. The CDR3 coding sequence is TGTGCCAGCACCATCAGCGGGAGCCCCTTCGAGCAGTACTTC.

The chain combines TRBV29-1 with TRBJ1-2; 10 bases fit TRBD1. Unmatched junction bases numbered 7, after V lost 2 bases and J lost 4 bases. The germline V gene has CDR1 SQVTM and CDR2 ANQGSEA. The CDR3 is 15 residues long. CDR3 amino acids: CSVENRDRGSYGYTF. CDR3 nucleotide sequence: TGCAGCGTTGAAAACCGGGACAGGGGATCCTATGGCTACACCTTC.

CDR3 sequence: CASSYSAEENTEAFF. The CDR3 DNA sequence: TGTGCCAGCAGTTACTCAGCGGAGGAGAACACTGAAGCTTTCTTT. The chain couples TRBV6-8 to TRBJ1-1; D is ambiguous. V lost 0 bases and J 1 base, leaving 9 bases between the germline ends. Per the germline V gene, CDR1 is MNHGY and CDR2 is SAAAGT. The CDR3 runs to 15 residues.

The V gene is TRBV11-2, the J gene TRBJ2-1, with D possibly matching TRBD1 (5 bases). CDR1 is SGHAT and CDR2 is FQNNGV in the germline V gene. V shed 0 bases and J shed 8 bases, with 11 bases lying between them. This CDR3 has 14 amino acids. Here the CDR3 reads CASSLDSQGYEQFF. The CDR3 nucleotides read TGTGCCAGCAGCTTAGACTCCCAGGGCTATGAGCAGTTCTTC.

This clone was seen once. This sequence joins TRBV5-8 and TRBJ1-1, with 8 bases identical to TRBD1. The germline CDR1 and CDR2 sequences are SGHTS and YDEGEE. J gave up 4 bases and V 4 bases, and 6 bases lay outside the gene matches. This CDR3 spans 14 amino acids. CDR3 sequence (DNA): TGTGCCAGCAGCGCGGACAGGGCGGTCACTGAAGCTTTCTTT. The encoded protein is CASSADRAVTEAFF.

The CDR3 sequence is CAIDSGVYNEQFF. CDR3 sequence (DNA): TGTGCCATCGATAGCGGAGTATACAATGAGCAGTTCTTC. This sequence joins TRBV10-3 and TRBJ2-1, with D possibly matching TRBD2 (6 bases). There are 13 residues in the CDR3. Germline CDR1 reads ENHRY; CDR2 reads SYGVKD. V gave up 8 bases and J gave up 4 bases, with 12 bases separating them.

The chain carries TRBV28 and TRBJ2-1, with 9 nucleotides matching TRBD2. Germline V gene data show CDR1 as MDHEN and CDR2 as SYDVKM. V shed 2 bases, J shed 2 bases, and the junction held 1 base outside the gene matches. The CDR3 contains 15 residues. The CDR3 loop reads CASSLRLAAYNEQFF. Written as DNA, the CDR3 is TGTGCCAGCAGTTTAAGACTAGCGGCCTACAATGAGCAGTTCTTC. Together with reference TRBV28 and TRBJ2-1, the CDR3 gives the full variable domain: DVKVTQSSRYLVKRTGEKVFLECVQDMDHENMFWYRQDPGLGLRLIYFSYDVKMKEKGDIPEGYSVSREKKERFSLILESASTNQTSMYLCASSLRLAAYNEQFFGPGTRLTVL.

This sequence joins TRBV7-3 and TRBJ2-7; 8 bases are a match to TRBD2. The CDR3 loop spans 15 amino acids. The germline CDR1 and CDR2 sequences are SGHTA and FQGTGA. Trimming took 0 bases from V and 2 from J; bases not matched to a gene: 3. The CDR3 sequence is CASSLTGLAPYEQYF. DNA for the CDR3: TGTGCCAGCAGCTTAACAGGACTAGCCCCCTACGAGCAGTACTTC.

The chain employs TRBV30 and TRBJ2-1, with D possibly TRBD1 on 6 matching bases. V was pared by 3 bases and J by 5 bases, with 26 bases between. This CDR3 region has 18 residues. CDR1 is GTSNPN, CDR2 SVGIG, per germline (reference sequence). The chain's CDR3 is CAWSPPGRRGLGDNEQFF. CDR3 DNA sequence: TGTGCCTGGAGCCCCCCGGGACGCAGGGGTTTGGGGGACAATGAGCAGTTCTTC. Complete variable domain (other parts from reference TRBV30 and TRBJ2-1): SQTIHQWPATLVQPVGSPLSLECTVEGTSNPNLYWYRQAAGRGLQLLFYSVGIGQISSEVPQNLSASRPQDRQFILSSKKLLLSDSGFYLCAWSPPGRRGLGDNEQFFGPGTRLTVL.

The J gene is TRBJ1-2, the V gene TRBV14; D call uncertain. The V gene's germline CDR1 is SGHDN and CDR2 FVKESK. The CDR3 sequence is 13 residues long. Trimming took off 2 bases at V and 4 bases at J, with 8 bases between the two ends. CDR3 in amino acids: CASSQYRSYGYTF. The CDR3 nucleotides are TGTGCCAGCAGCCAATACCGGAGCTATGGCTACACCTTC.

A few counts support this clone. The rearrangement uses TRBV7-8 and TRBJ2-7, with 11 bases matching TRBD2. CDR1 and CDR2 from the germline V gene are SGHVS and FQNEAQ. V lost 4 bases to trimming and J lost 6 bases; unmatched junction nucleotides: 11. CDR3 length: 16 amino acids. The CDR3 DNA reads TGTGCCAGCAGCTCCGACCTAGCGGGAGGCCCCCTCGAGCAGTACTTC. Translating gives CASSSDLAGGPLEQYF.

The chain recombines TRBV14 with TRBJ2-3; 9 bases are a match to TRBD2. The V gene end was trimmed by 1 base and the J gene end by 5 bases; junction bases not matched to a gene: 10. The CDR3 is made up of 17 amino acids. Germline values: CDR1 SGHDN, CDR2 FVKESK. Here the CDR3 DNA reads TGTGCCAGCAGCCAAGCAGGTCTAGCGGGAACACGAGATACGCAGTATTTT. Protein: CASSQAGLAGTRDTQYF.

V gene TRBV6-1 combines with J gene TRBJ1-5; D might be TRBD1 (5 bases). Trimming left V 2 bases short and J 5 bases short, with 13 bases between. The germline V gene encodes CDR1 MNHNS and CDR2 SASEGT. The CDR3 extends over 15 amino acids. The CDR3 is CASSEFDSGYQPQHF. DNA of the CDR3: TGTGCCAGCAGTGAATTTGACAGTGGGTATCAGCCCCAGCATTTT.

CDR3 sequence reads: CASSEGATGRQYF. The CDR3 DNA sequence: TGTGCCAGCAGTGAAGGTGCTACAGGGCGGCAGTACTTC. The chain joins TRBV6-4 to TRBJ2-4; D possibly corresponds to TRBD1 (6 bases). V lost 3 bases, J lost 13 bases, and 16 bases lay in between. The CDR3 consists of 13 residues. Per germline, CDR1 MRHNA and CDR2 SNTAGT.

The J gene is TRBJ2-5, the V gene TRBV6-5; 10 nucleotides match TRBD2. CDR3 length: 16 residues. Germline values: CDR1 MNHEY, CDR2 SVGAGI. The V and J ends lost 2 bases and 2 bases, in that order; junction bases with no gene match: 5. DNA of the CDR3: TGTGCCAGCAGTTACCAACCTAGCGGGGGACAAGAGACCCAGTACTTC. Translation: CASSYQPSGGQETQYF.

This clone appeared a few times. The rearrangement joins TRBV11-2 to TRBJ2-7; D not certain. Trimming removed 5 bases from V and 2 bases from J, with 7 bases in between. The CDR3 runs to 12 residues. Germline CDR1 SGHAT, CDR2 FQNNGV. CDR3 region: CASSPRPYEQYF. The DNA of the CDR3 is TGTGCCAGCAGCCCCAGGCCCTACGAGCAGTACTTC.

The chain carries TRBV5-4 and TRBJ2-2; 10 nucleotides match TRBD2. CDR3 length: 15 residues. After removal of 7 bases from V and 5 bases from J, the junction contained 8 bases not matched to a gene. Per the germline V gene, CDR1 is SGHNT and CDR2 is YYREEE (reference sequence). CDR3 amino acids: CASGDTSGMTGELFF. The DNA of the CDR3 is TGTGCCAGCGGGGACACTAGCGGGATGACCGGGGAGCTGTTTTTT.

This sequence joins TRBV6-5 and TRBJ2-2; D remains unclear. The CDR3 runs 15 residues. The V gene's germline CDR1 is MNHEY and CDR2 SVGAGI. The V end lost 2 bases, the J end lost 2 bases, and 9 bases lay between the germline ends. The CDR3 spells CASSYVGGNTGELFF. The CDR3 nucleotides are TGTGCCAGCAGTTACGTCGGTGGAAACACCGGGGAGCTGTTTTTT.

The V and J genes are TRBV2 and TRBJ1-2, with D hard to call. Germline assignment: CDR1 SNHLY and CDR2 FYNNEI. With 4 bases removed from V and 4 bases from J, the gap between germline ends came to 10 bases. This CDR3 is built from 13 residues. CDR3 sequence (DNA): TGTGCCAGCAGTGTCGCACAAGTCTATGGCTACACCTTC. This translates into CASSVAQVYGYTF.

The chain uses TRBV15 and TRBJ2-1; maybe TRBD2 (5 bases). The CDR3 has 18 residues. V lost 1 base and J lost 0, with 16 bases in between. Germline CDR1 and CDR2: LNHNV and YYDKDF (reference sequence). For the CDR3, the DNA is TGTGCCACCAGCAGAGTAATCGGGATGGGAAGCTCCTACAATGAGCAGTTCTTC. It translates to CATSRVIGMGSSYNEQFF.

For this clone: A much larger clone lies one base from this, so it may be a read error. The J gene is TRBJ2-1, the V gene TRBV6-4, with 14 bases that match TRBD2. V trimming: 4 bases; J trimming: 6 bases; junction bases outside the gene matches: 2. CDR3 length: 15 residues. Germline V lookup: CDR1 MRHNA, CDR2 SNTAGT. This CDR3 is CASSGGTSGSNEQFF. In DNA, the CDR3 is TGTGCCAGCAGTGGCGGGACTAGCGGGAGCAATGAGCAGTTCTTC.

V and J are TRBV29-1 and TRBJ2-5; no clear D gene. TRBJ2-7 matches the DNA end more closely, so the J call is doubtful. Germline assignment: CDR1 SQVTM and CDR2 ANQGSEA. This CDR3 comprises 13 residues. CDR3 amino acids: CSVEVVGSYEQYF. In nucleotides, the CDR3 is TGCAGCGTTGAAGTGGTCGGCTCCTACGAGCAGTACTTC.

The rearrangement joins TRBV28 to TRBJ1-4, with 7 bases fitting TRBD1. The CDR3 covers 15 residues. Germline CDR1 MDHEN, CDR2 SYDVKM. After removal of 6 bases from V and 8 bases from J, the junction contained 12 bases not matched to a gene. The CDR3 nucleotides read TGTGCCAGCAGGCCGCCCCCGGCAGGGGGGGAAAAACTGTTTTTT. Translating it yields CASRPPPAGGEKLFF.